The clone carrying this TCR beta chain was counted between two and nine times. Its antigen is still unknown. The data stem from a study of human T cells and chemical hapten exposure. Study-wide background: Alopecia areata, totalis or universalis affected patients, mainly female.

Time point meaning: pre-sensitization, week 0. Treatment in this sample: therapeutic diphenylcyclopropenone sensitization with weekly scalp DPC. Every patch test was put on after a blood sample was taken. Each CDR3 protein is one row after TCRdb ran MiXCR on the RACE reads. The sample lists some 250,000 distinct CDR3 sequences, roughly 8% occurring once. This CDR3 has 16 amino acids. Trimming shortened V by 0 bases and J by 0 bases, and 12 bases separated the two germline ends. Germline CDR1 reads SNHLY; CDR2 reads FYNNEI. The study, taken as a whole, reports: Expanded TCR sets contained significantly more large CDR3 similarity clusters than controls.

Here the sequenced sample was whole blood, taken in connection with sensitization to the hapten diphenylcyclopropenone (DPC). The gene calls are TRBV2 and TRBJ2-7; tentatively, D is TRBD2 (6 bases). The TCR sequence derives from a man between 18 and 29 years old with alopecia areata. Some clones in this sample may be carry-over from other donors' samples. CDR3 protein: CASSEAWRANSYEQYF. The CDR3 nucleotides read TGTGCCAGCAGTGAAGCATGGAGGGCGAACTCCTACGAGCAGTACTTC.